This TCR beta chain was identified in a study of blood T cell repertoires in COVID-19. Study summary: The samples span acute and convalescent COVID-19 from the United States, Italy and Spain. T cells, B-cell-depleted T cells, or PBMCs provided the cDNA or gDNA that served as material.

V was clipped by 7 bases and J by 8 bases, with 14 bases between them. The CDR3 is 12 residues long. From germline, CDR1 is SNHLY and CDR2 FYNNEI. Original data processing: The authors estimated nucleated cell counts from reference gene primer amplification. Only in-frame clones appear in the TCRdb table, and some are missing; sequencing was by immunoSEQ multiplex PCR. V and J calls and clone size follow that table, whereas D and trimming were derived from the DNA. The sample shows 150,000 or so clones, approximately 86% of them seen only once. Seattle researchers signed up patients amid active infection and tracked them longitudinally.

The sequenced sample consisted of peripheral blood. The sequence derives from a woman in her thirties or forties with COVID-19, enrolled during active disease. The J gene is TRBJ1-1, the V gene TRBV2; D is uncertain. The CDR3 loop is CASKQVGREAFF. The CDR3 DNA is TGTGCCAGCAAGCAAGTTGGCAGGGAAGCTTTCTTT.